Listed here are 19 T cell receptor beta chains from one sample, sequenced in a study of blood T cell repertoires in COVID-19. The protocol was immunoSEQ multiplex PCR, while the TCRdb copy is restricted to in-frame clones and leaves out a portion. In the table there are 200,000 to 300,000 clones, about 87% of which are singletons. Sequencing was carried out using peripheral blood. The receptors come from a man in his sixties who had recovered from COVID-19.

The J gene is TRBJ1-6, the V gene TRBV6-5; 8 nucleotides align to TRBD1. Germline CDR1 MNHEY, CDR2 SVGAGI. After removal of 8 bases from V and 14 bases from J, the junction contained 14 bases not matched to a gene. The CDR3 sequence is 14 residues long. CDR3 bases: TGTGCCAGCCTGGGGGACAGGCGGAGTCGGACCCTCCACTTT. Translated, it gives CASLGDRRSRTLHF.

This clone occurred a few times. The chain uses TRBV7-9 and TRBJ1-6; 7 bases align to TRBD1. The germline gives CDR1 SEHNR, CDR2 FQNEAQ (reference sequence). This CDR3 has 17 amino acids. The ends lost 7 bases at V and 0 bases at J; junction bases unmatched: 9. CDR3 DNA: TGTGCCAGCATCGGGGACAGCCAGAGCTCCTATAATTCACCCCTCCACTTT. This encodes CASIGDSQSSYNSPLHF. The whole variable domain, remainder taken from reference TRBV7-9 and TRBJ1-6, is DTGVSQNPRHKITKRGQNVTFRCDPISEHNRLYWYRQTLGQGPEFLTYFQNEAQLEKSRLLSDRFSAERPKGSFSTLEIQRTEQGDSAMYLCASIGDSQSSYNSPLHFGNGTRLTVT.

The V and J genes are TRBV3-1 (or the pseudogene TRBV3-2) and TRBJ1-6; D uncertain. The CDR3 loop spans 14 amino acids. Trimming pared 1 base from V and 6 bases from J, leaving 7 bases between. Germline V gives CDR1 LGHDT, CDR2 YNNKEL (reference sequence). The CDR3 spells CASSQVGSNSPLHF. CDR3 DNA: TGTGCCAGCAGCCAAGTAGGGAGTAATTCACCCCTCCACTTT.

The chain is built from TRBV19 and TRBJ1-1, with D possibly matching TRBD1 (6 bases). Germline lookup yields CDR1 LNHDA and CDR2 SQIVND (reference sequence). The CDR3 spans 15 residues. V was trimmed by 2 bases and J by 4 bases, leaving 14 bases between them. The CDR3 region is CASSIPNRASTEAFF. In DNA form, the CDR3 reads TGTGCCAGTAGTATACCCAACAGGGCCAGCACTGAAGCTTTCTTT.

The genes are TRBV6-5 and TRBJ2-5, with a tentative D call TRBD1 (6 bases). The CDR3 contains 15 residues. V lost 0 bases and J 2 bases, leaving 10 bases between the germline ends. Germline V CDR1 and CDR2: MNHEY, SVGAGI. The CDR3 loop reads CASSYSGQRQETQYF. The CDR3 DNA reads as TGTGCCAGCAGTTACTCTGGACAGCGTCAAGAGACCCAGTACTTC.

The sample holds one count of this clone. The rearrangement links TRBV7-2 to TRBJ2-3; 8 nucleotides match TRBD1. The CDR3 consists of 15 residues. The ends lost 2 bases at V and 3 bases at J; junction bases unmatched: 4. The germline V gene encodes CDR1 SGHTA and CDR2 FQGNSA. The CDR3 is CASSLRQGRTDTQYF. Here the CDR3 DNA reads TGTGCCAGCAGCTTACGACAGGGGAGGACAGATACGCAGTATTTT.

The J gene is TRBJ1-6, the V gene TRBV6-2 or TRBV6-3; D gene ambiguous. Germline CDR1 reads MNHEY; CDR2 reads SVGEGT. The V and J ends lost 3 bases and 9 bases respectively, with 6 bases between them. The CDR3 has 12 residues. The CDR3 loop reads CASSYSVSPLHF. The CDR3 nucleotides read TGTGCCAGCAGTTATTCCGTTTCACCCCTCCACTTT.

CDR3 loop: CASITGHSSYNEQFF. CDR3 nucleotides: TGTGCCAGCATTACAGGGCATAGCTCCTACAATGAGCAGTTCTTC. V and J are TRBV21-1 and TRBJ2-1; TRBD1 was called by the table and not checked on the DNA. TRBV21-1 is flagged as a pseudogene. This CDR3 comprises 15 residues.

The chain uses TRBV14 and TRBJ2-4; 7 nucleotides agree with TRBD1. The junction had 4 bases not matched to a gene; V was cut back by 8 bases and J by 0 bases. The CDR3 is made up of 14 amino acids. Germline V gene data show CDR1 as SGHDN and CDR2 as FVKESK. The DNA for the CDR3 is TGTGCCAGCGCCGACAGGGCAGCCAAAAACATTCAGTACTTC. It is translated as CASADRAAKNIQYF. The full variable domain, its missing parts supplied by reference TRBV14 and TRBJ2-4, is EAGVTQFPSHSVIEKGQTVTLRCDPISGHDNLYWYRRVMGKEIKFLLHFVKESKQDESGMPNNRFLAERTGGTYSTLKVQPAELEDSGVYFCASADRAAKNIQYFGAGTRLSVL.

This clone was recorded a few times. This rearrangement joins TRBV5-6 to TRBJ2-7; 8 positions match TRBD1. V shed 0 bases and J 0 bases; nucleotides not matched to a gene: 11. CDR3 length equals 18 residues. Looked up from germline, CDR1 is SGHDT and CDR2 is YYEEEE. CDR3 protein: CASSLGWGQGAASYEQYF. The CDR3, as DNA: TGTGCCAGCAGCTTGGGTTGGGGTCAGGGGGCAGCCTCCTACGAGCAGTACTTC.

J is TRBJ2-5 and V is TRBV6-6; D gene ambiguous. This CDR3 comprises 14 residues. The germline V gene has CDR1 MNHNY and CDR2 SVGAGI (reference sequence). Trimming shortened V by 8 bases and J by 5 bases, and 18 bases separated the two germline ends. CDR3 sequence reads: CASQRVVGRETQYF. CDR3 in DNA: TGTGCCAGCCAACGAGTAGTCGGCAGGGAGACCCAGTACTTC.

The chain couples TRBV4-2 to TRBJ2-4; TRBD2 aligns across 8 bases. The CDR3 totals 22 residues. The germline gives CDR1 LGHNA, CDR2 YNFKEQ. The V gene end was trimmed by 4 bases and the J gene end by 1 base; junction bases not matched to a gene: 24. This CDR3 reads CASSPAPVLAGLVDVAKNIQYF. The DNA for the CDR3 is TGTGCCAGCAGCCCAGCCCCCGTGTTAGCGGGGCTAGTGGACGTGGCCAAAAACATTCAGTACTTC.

The CDR3 nucleotides are TGTGCCAGCAGTTCAAGCCCCTCGCTGCAGCCCCAGCATTTT. Protein product: CASSSSPSLQPQHF. This rearrangement joins TRBV27 to TRBJ1-5; no firm D call. CDR3 length equals 14 residues. CDR1 MNHEY and CDR2 SMNVEV come from the germline V gene (reference sequence). Trimming removed 4 bases at V and 7 bases at J, with 14 bases between.

V and J are TRBV9 and TRBJ2-3; TRBD1 agrees at 9 bases. The junction had 8 bases not matched to a gene; V was cut back by 4 bases and J by 2 bases. Germline-derived CDR1 and CDR2 are SGDLS and YYNGEE. The CDR3 consists of 16 residues. CDR3 residues: CASSPRDRVYTDTQYF. CDR3 nucleotides: TGTGCCAGCAGCCCCAGGGACAGGGTGTACACAGATACGCAGTATTTT. Combining the CDR3 with reference TRBV9 and TRBJ2-3 gives the whole variable domain DSGVTQTPKHLITATGQRVTLRCSPRSGDLSVYWYQQSLDQGLQFLIQYYNGEERAKGNILERFSAQQFPDLHSELNLSSLELGDSALYFCASSPRDRVYTDTQYFGPGTRLTVL.

The gene calls are TRBV18 and TRBJ1-2; D may be TRBD1 (5 bases). Between the trimmed V and J ends, which lost 2 bases and 4 bases, there was a span of 8 bases. Germline assignment: CDR1 KGHSH and CDR2 LQKENI. This CDR3 comprises 13 residues. CDR3 loop: CASSPDGGYGYTF. The CDR3 coding sequence is TGTGCCAGCTCACCAGACGGGGGCTATGGCTACACCTTC.

The rearrangement uses TRBV6-4 and TRBJ2-3; a weak D match, TRBD2 (6 bases). The CDR3 has 16 amino acids. V dropped 4 bases and J dropped 6 bases, with 20 bases sitting between them. Looked up from germline, CDR1 is MRHNA and CDR2 is SNTAGT. The CDR3: CASSVKAGPSGDTQYF. CDR3 in DNA: TGTGCCAGCAGTGTCAAAGCGGGCCCCTCGGGGGATACGCAGTATTTT.

The rearrangement links TRBV13 to TRBJ2-5; 13 bases align to TRBD2. After removal of 5 bases from V and 5 bases from J, the junction contained 5 bases not matched to a gene. The CDR3 is 15 amino acids. Per the germline V gene, CDR1 is PRHDT and CDR2 is FYEKMQ (reference sequence). CDR3 sequence (DNA): TGTGCCAGCAGCCCGGGACTAGCGGGGAGGGAGACCCAGTACTTC. Translating it yields CASSPGLAGRETQYF.

This clone was seen a single time. The chain employs TRBV7-8 and TRBJ1-6, with TRBD1 identical over 9 bases. V shed 7 bases and J 0 bases; nucleotides not matched to a gene: 7. CDR3 size: 17 residues. Per germline, CDR1 SGHVS and CDR2 FQNEAQ. The CDR3 here is CASTPGQGFSYNSPLHF. DNA for the CDR3: TGTGCCAGCACCCCTGGACAGGGGTTCTCCTATAATTCACCCCTCCACTTT.

CDR3 coding DNA: TGTGCCAGTAGCCCCGGTTCTGGGGGCGTGAGTGGGGCCAACGTCCTGACTTTC. Amino acid sequence: CASSPGSGGVSGANVLTF. The chain employs TRBV19 and TRBJ2-6; tentatively, D is TRBD1 (6 bases). The V gene's germline CDR1 is LNHDA and CDR2 SQIVND (reference sequence). This CDR3 is 18 amino acids long. V lost 6 bases to trimming and J lost 3 bases, with 21 bases between them.